These 9 T cell receptor beta chains were sequenced from one sample in a study of blood T cell repertoires in COVID-19. Assay used: immunoSEQ multiplex PCR; TCRdb lists only in-frame clones, some missing. The sample lists roughly 33,000 clones, 87% occurring once. Specimen: peripheral blood. The receptors derive from a man of 80 years or more with active COVID-19.

The rearrangement joins TRBV19 to TRBJ1-5; TRBD1 agrees at 7 bases. J gave up 1 base and V 1 base, and 10 bases lay outside the gene matches. The CDR3 consists of 18 residues. CDR1 LNHDA and CDR2 SQIVND come from the germline V gene (reference sequence). CDR3 coding DNA: TGTGCCAGTAGTATAGGGGTCCAGGGGGTTAGAAGCAATCAGCCCCAGCATTTT. Translated: CASSIGVQGVRSNQPQHF.

V and J are TRBV12-3 or TRBV12-4 and TRBJ1-2; D gene uncertain. The V and J ends lost 3 bases and 3 bases respectively, with 8 bases between them. There are 13 residues in the CDR3. CDR3 DNA: TGTGCCAGCAGTTTGGAGGGATACTATGGCTACACCTTC. The encoded protein is CASSLEGYYGYTF.

The rearrangement joins TRBV7-2 to TRBJ2-2; TRBD2 agrees at 10 bases. The CDR3 runs 15 residues. Germline V lookup: CDR1 SGHTA, CDR2 FQGNSA. Unmatched junction bases numbered 7, after V lost 6 bases and J lost 6 bases. DNA for the CDR3: TGTGCCAGCAGTCTAGCGGGAGTAGGAGCCGGGGAGCTGTTTTTT. Amino acid sequence: CASSLAGVGAGELFF. The variable domain in full, with the rest retrieved from reference TRBV7-2 and TRBJ2-2, is GAGVSQSPSNKVTEKGKDVELRCDPISGHTALYWYRQSLGQGLEFLIYFQGNSAPDKSGLPSDRFSAERTGGSVSTLTIQRTQQEDSAVYLCASSLAGVGAGELFFGEGSRLTVL.

This chain connects TRBV6-5 to TRBJ1-1, with a weak D call TRBD1 (5 bases). This CDR3 is 15 amino acids long. Germline-derived CDR1 and CDR2 are MNHEY and SVGAGI. V shed 7 bases and J shed 1 base, with 16 bases lying between them. CDR3 sequence (DNA): TGTGCCAGCACCCCGAACCGGGACTGGAACACTGAAGCTTTCTTT. Translation: CASTPNRDWNTEAFF.

In nucleotides, the CDR3 is TGTGCCACCAGCAGAGACGGGAGAGTTTACGAGCAGTACTTC. Its protein product is CATSRDGRVYEQYF. J is TRBJ2-7 and V is TRBV15; D perhaps matches TRBD2 (6 bases). This CDR3 comprises 14 residues. From germline, CDR1 is LNHNV and CDR2 YYDKDF (reference sequence). V dropped 0 bases and J dropped 4 bases, with 10 bases sitting between them.

The chain recombines TRBV19 with TRBJ1-5; TRBD1 aligns across 9 bases. The CDR3 covers 14 residues. Germline CDR1 and CDR2: LNHDA and SQIVND (reference sequence). J was trimmed by 7 bases and V by 5 bases; bases with no gene match: 6. CDR3 sequence reads: CASSVTGGRQPQHF. The CDR3 DNA reads as TGTGCCAGTAGTGTGACAGGGGGTAGGCAGCCCCAGCATTTT. The whole variable domain, filled in from reference TRBV19 and TRBJ1-5, reads DGGITQSPKYLFRKEGQNVTLSCEQNLNHDAMYWYRQDPGQGLRLIYYSQIVNDFQKGDIAEGYSVSREKKESFPLTVTSAQKNPTAFYLCASSVTGGRQPQHFGDGTRLSIL.

This clone was seen a few times. The chain combines TRBV18 with TRBJ2-1, with 11 positions matching TRBD1. The CDR3 is 16 residues long. Germline-derived CDR1 and CDR2 are KGHSH and LQKENI. J gave up 7 bases and V 1 base, and 6 bases lay outside the gene matches. The CDR3 sequence: CASSPRTGGAGNEQFF. CDR3 nucleotides: TGTGCCAGCTCACCACGGACAGGGGGCGCGGGGAATGAGCAGTTCTTC.

The gene calls are TRBV10-1 and TRBJ2-7; TRBD2 matches at 9 bases. CDR1 WNHNN and CDR2 SYGVQD come from the germline V gene (reference sequence). The CDR3 has 16 residues. Germline trimming cut 2 bases from V and 3 bases from J; bases unmatched to any gene: 8. In DNA, the CDR3 is TGCGCCAGCAGTGAGGCGTCTAGCGGGAATCTCTACGAGCAGTACTTC. Translation gives CASSEASSGNLYEQYF.

This rearrangement joins TRBV6-2 or TRBV6-3 to TRBJ2-1; 15 bases map to TRBD2. V shed 5 bases, J shed 6 bases, and the junction held 5 bases outside the gene matches. The CDR3 sequence is 16 residues long. Germline V gene lookup returns CDR1 MNHEY and CDR2 SVGEGT. This CDR3 is CASSTGTSGRINEQFF. The CDR3 DNA reads TGTGCCAGCAGTACGGGGACTAGCGGGAGGATCAATGAGCAGTTCTTC.